This is a list of T cell receptor beta chains from one sample in a study of T cells in Graves' hyperthyroidism and ophthalmopathy. TCRdb redid the calling of the multiplex PCR reads with MiXCR, one entry per CDR3 protein. The sample lists hundreds of thousands of distinct CDR3 sequences; almost 25% were seen once. Sample: blood. These receptors all stem from a woman between 35 and 50 years old with Graves' ophthalmopathy. CDR3s include the opening cysteine and the closing phenylalanine or tryptophan. The D gene is left open where the match is weak. Clone size is shown for a subset of rows, as once, few, many or a class of expanded clone.

D gene,clone size,J gene,V gene,CDR3 protein,CDR3 DNA
-,many,TRBJ2-7,TRBV4-2,CASSATGTQVYEQYF,TGTGCCAGCAGCGCAACCGGGACTCAGGTTTACGAGCAGTACTTC
-,many,TRBJ1-1,TRBV10-3,CAAIRGDTEAFF,TGTGCCGCCATCAGGGGTGACACTGAAGCTTTCTTT
TRBD1,few,TRBJ1-1,TRBV13,CASKLQGNTEASF,TGTGCCAGCAAGCTACAGGGGAACACTGAAGCTTCCTTT
-,-,TRBJ1-1,TRBV12-3/TRBV12-4,CASSLAIGGRTEAFF,TGTGCCAGCAGTTTGGCCATCGGGGGGCGAACTGAAGCTTTCTTT
TRBD1,many,TRBJ2-5,TRBV6-5,CASSYQGQGMQTQYF,TGTGCCAGCAGTTACCAGGGACAGGGGATGCAGACCCAGTACTTC
-,-,TRBJ1-2,TRBV7-8,CASSLLVAGYGYTF,TGTGCCAGCAGCCTATTAGTGGCGGGCTATGGCTACACCTTC
TRBD1,many,TRBJ1-2,TRBV27,CASKMGQGIYGYTF,TGTGCCAGCAAAATGGGACAGGGAATCTATGGCTACACCTTC
-,many,TRBJ2-5,TRBV11-2,CASSPNVVAEHIETQYF,TGTGCCAGCAGCCCTAACGTGGTGGCGGAACATATAGAGACCCAGTACTTC
TRBD1,many,TRBJ2-7,TRBV28,CARRSGTAYEQYF,TGTGCCCGCAGGTCCGGGACAGCTTACGAGCAGTACTTC
-,-,TRBJ2-7,TRBV12-3/TRBV12-4,CASAEDGFEQYF,TGTGCCAGCGCCGAGGACGGATTCGAGCAGTACTTC
-,many,TRBJ1-1,TRBV7-6,CASSLAVPRGNTEAFF,TGTGCCAGCAGCTTAGCGGTCCCGCGGGGGAACACTGAAGCTTTCTTT
TRBD1,many,TRBJ2-5,TRBV2,CASSSGQLQETQYF,TGTGCCAGCAGCTCGGGACAGTTACAAGAGACCCAGTACTTC
TRBD1,-,TRBJ1-5,TRBV29-1,CSVGQEPNQPQHF,TGCAGCGTAGGACAGGAGCCCAATCAGCCCCAGCATTTT
-,-,TRBJ2-5,TRBV18,CASSPSWLPGTQYF,TGTGCCAGCTCACCGAGTTGGTTACCGGGGACCCAGTACTTC
-,many,TRBJ1-1,TRBV25-1,CASSDRVWGEAFF,TGTGCCAGCAGCGATAGGGTTTGGGGTGAAGCTTTCTTT
TRBD1,many,TRBJ2-5,TRBV7-6,CASSPGQGSYF,TGTGCCAGCAGCCCGGGACAGGGGTCGTACTTC
-,-,TRBJ1-2,TRBV30,CAWRNRATYGYTF,TGTGCCTGGAGAAACAGGGCCACCTATGGCTACACCTTC
TRBD1,many,TRBJ1-5,TRBV28,CASSLLPGQGSHQPQHF,TGTGCCAGCAGTTTATTGCCGGGACAGGGGAGCCATCAGCCCCAGCATTTT
-,many,TRBJ2-7,TRBV6-4,CASSDSTVTQVCSYEQYF,TGTGCCAGCAGTGACTCGACAGTTACCCAAGTGTGCTCCTACGAGCAGTACTTC
-,few,TRBJ2-5,TRBV12-3/TRBV12-4,CASSPFGETQYF,TGTGCCAGCAGCCCCTTTGGCGAGACCCAGTACTTC
TRBD1,-,TRBJ1-2,TRBV18,CASSSLGQGDSYYGYTF,TGTGCCAGCTCATCACTGGGACAGGGGGACTCGTACTATGGCTACACCTTC
TRBD1,many,TRBJ1-1,TRBV28,CASSNRGEAEAFF,TGTGCCAGCAGCAACAGGGGGGAAGCTGAAGCTTTCTTT
TRBD1,few,TRBJ2-7,TRBV19,CASSPEGTGAPSEQYF,TGTGCCAGTAGTCCGGAAGGGACAGGGGCCCCCTCCGAGCAGTACTTC
TRBD2,-,TRBJ2-7,TRBV6-2/TRBV6-3,CASNSVISGRAAYEQYF,TGTGCCAGCAATTCGGTAATTAGCGGGAGGGCCGCCTACGAGCAGTACTTC
TRBD2,many,TRBJ2-7,TRBV12-3/TRBV12-4,CASSWGGYEQYF,TGTGCCAGCTCGTGGGGGGGCTACGAGCAGTACTTC
TRBD1,many,TRBJ2-7,TRBV28,CASSSPHFPGQGSYEQYF,TGTGCCAGCAGTTCTCCTCACTTCCCGGGACAGGGGTCCTACGAGCAGTACTTC
-,many,TRBJ1-3,TRBV7-2,CAYRADGNTIYF,TGTGCTTATCGGGCGGACGGAAACACCATATATTTT
-,-,TRBJ1-2,TRBV4-1,CASSQGGTPYGYTF,TGCGCCAGCAGCCAAGGCGGGACTCCCTATGGCTACACCTTC
TRBD1,many,TRBJ2-6,TRBV6-1,CASTGTGRSGANVLTF,TGTGCCAGCACCGGGACAGGTCGCTCTGGGGCCAACGTCCTGACTTTC
TRBD2,few,TRBJ2-5,TRBV20-1,CSIENTGTSGSQETQYF,TGCAGCATCGAAAATACTGGGACTAGCGGCTCCCAAGAGACCCAGTACTTC
-,many,TRBJ1-4,TRBV6-1,CASKMDITNEKLFF,TGTGCCAGCAAAATGGACATAACTAATGAAAAACTGTTTTTT
-,-,TRBJ2-7,TRBV27,CASTFRGEQYF,TGTGCCAGCACCTTTAGGGGCGAGCAGTACTTC
-,many,TRBJ1-1,TRBV4-1,CASSQEMGGSTEAFF,TGCGCCAGCAGCCAAGAAATGGGAGGCAGTACTGAAGCTTTCTTT
-,many,TRBJ2-1,TRBV29-1,CSVDGRNEQFF,TGCAGCGTTGATGGGAGGAATGAGCAGTTCTTC
-,-,TRBJ1-1,TRBV6-5,CASSLLGKGDTEAFF,TGTGCCAGCAGTCTACTGGGAAAAGGGGACACTGAAGCTTTCTTT
-,many,TRBJ1-5,TRBV6-5,CASGGLDSNQPQHF,TGTGCCAGCGGCGGGCTTGATAGCAATCAGCCCCAGCATTTT
-,many,TRBJ1-1,TRBV28,CASSLPINTEAFF,TGTGCCAGCAGTCTACCAATTAACACTGAAGCTTTCTTT
-,many,TRBJ2-5,TRBV11-2,CASSLGHSGNQETQYF,TGTGCCAGCAGCCTCGGACATTCCGGGAACCAAGAGACCCAGTACTTC
-,many,TRBJ1-2,TRBV5-4,CASSLLTERIYGYTF,TGTGCCAGCAGCTTGCTGACGGAGCGGATCTATGGCTACACCTTC
-,many,TRBJ2-5,TRBV28,CASSLCIFRTEETQYF,TGTGCCAGCAGTTTATGCATTTTCCGGACAGAAGAGACCCAGTACTTC
-,-,TRBJ2-1,TRBV19,CASSSGSYNEQFF,TGTGCCAGTAGTTCCGGCTCCTACAATGAGCAGTTCTTC
-,-,TRBJ1-1,TRBV6-5,CASSYPTGAGTSTEAFF,TGTGCCAGCAGTTACCCGACGGGGGCGGGCACGTCCACTGAAGCTTTCTTT
-,once,TRBJ2-7,TRBV20-1,CSASDSLLGLSEQYF,TGCAGTGCCTCCGACAGCCTTCTGGGCCTCTCCGAGCAGTACTTC
-,many,TRBJ2-2,TRBV7-2,CASSFASMNTGELFF,TGTGCCAGCAGCTTCGCCTCTATGAACACCGGGGAGCTGTTTTTT
-,many,TRBJ1-2,TRBV30,CAWSVTLTLNYGYTF,TGTGCCTGGAGTGTAACTCTGACTCTTAACTATGGCTACACCTTC
TRBD1,many,TRBJ2-5,TRBV11-2,CASSPATGQGAWETQYF,TGTGCCAGCAGCCCTGCCACGGGGCAGGGGGCGTGGGAGACCCAGTACTTC
-,many,TRBJ2-5,TRBV20-1,CSARGTAWTQYF,TGCAGTGCTAGAGGGACGGCATGGACCCAGTACTTC
-,many,TRBJ2-7,TRBV6-1,CASSDRFQYEQYF,TGTGCCAGCAGTGACAGGTTTCAGTACGAGCAGTACTTC
-,-,TRBJ1-1,TRBV6-5,CASSFRGQPTEAFF,TGTGCCAGCAGTTTCCGAGGACAGCCTACTGAAGCTTTCTTT
-,many,TRBJ2-7,TRBV24-1,CATLTVGLIPIYEQYF,TGTGCCACTCTAACAGTCGGATTAATCCCCATCTACGAGCAGTACTTC
-,many,TRBJ2-7,TRBV11-2,CASAKTGEISYEQYF,TGTGCCAGCGCCAAGACGGGGGAGATCTCCTACGAGCAGTACTTC
-,few,TRBJ1-5,TRBV19,CASAGLLNQLQHF,TGTGCCAGTGCTGGACTGCTCAATCAGCTCCAGCATTTT
-,many,TRBJ1-2,TRBV28,CASSLNGVSDYGYTF,TGTGCCAGCAGTTTAAATGGCGTTTCAGACTATGGCTACACCTTC
-,-,TRBJ1-1,TRBV19,CASTVSGRERSEAFF,TGTGCCAGTACAGTATCGGGCAGGGAACGCTCTGAAGCTTTCTTT
TRBD1,many,TRBJ2-2,TRBV20-1,CSAGGANTGELFF,TGCAGTGCAGGGGGCGCGAACACCGGGGAGCTGTTTTTT